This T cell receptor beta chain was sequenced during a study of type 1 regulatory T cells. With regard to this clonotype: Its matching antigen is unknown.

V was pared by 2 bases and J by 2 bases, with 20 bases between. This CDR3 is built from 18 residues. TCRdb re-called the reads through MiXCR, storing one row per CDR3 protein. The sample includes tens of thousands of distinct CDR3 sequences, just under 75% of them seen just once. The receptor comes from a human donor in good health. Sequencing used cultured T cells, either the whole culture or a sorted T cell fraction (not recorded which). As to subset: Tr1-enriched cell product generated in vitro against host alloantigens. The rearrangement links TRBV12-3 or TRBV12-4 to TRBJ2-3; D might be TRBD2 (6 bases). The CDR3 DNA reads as TGTGCCAGCAGTTTAATGGCCCGCGTTAGCGGAAACACAGATACGCAGTATTTT. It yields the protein CASSLMARVSGNTDTQYF.